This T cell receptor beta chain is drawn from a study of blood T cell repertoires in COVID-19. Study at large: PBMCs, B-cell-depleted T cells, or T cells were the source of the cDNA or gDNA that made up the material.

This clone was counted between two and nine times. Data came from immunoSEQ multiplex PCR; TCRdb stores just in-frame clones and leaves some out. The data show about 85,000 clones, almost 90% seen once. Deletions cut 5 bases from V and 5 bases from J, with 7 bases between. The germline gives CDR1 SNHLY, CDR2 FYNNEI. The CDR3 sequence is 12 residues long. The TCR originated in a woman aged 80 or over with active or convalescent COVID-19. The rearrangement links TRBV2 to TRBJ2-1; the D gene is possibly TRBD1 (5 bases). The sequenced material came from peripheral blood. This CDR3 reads CASSFRDNEQFF. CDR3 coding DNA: TGTGCCAGCAGTTTCAGGGACAATGAGCAGTTCTTC.